Shown below are 8 T cell receptor beta chains from a single sample sequenced in a study of blood T cell repertoires in COVID-19. Only in-frame clones appear in the TCRdb table, and some are missing; sequencing was by immunoSEQ multiplex PCR. The repertoire holds 45,000 to 55,000 clones, with approximately 89% as singletons. The sample consisted of peripheral blood. Every receptor here comes from a human donor in a cohort sampled during active COVID-19.

The chain joins TRBV3-1 (or the pseudogene TRBV3-2) to TRBJ2-2, with TRBD2 matching 14 bases. The CDR3 consists of 18 residues. Losses at the gene ends were 4 bases for V and 6 bases for J; bases not matched to a gene: 10. Germline CDR1 LGHDT, CDR2 YNNKEL (reference sequence). The CDR3 DNA sequence: TGTGCCAGCAGCCTCCGGGGGACTAGCGGGAGTAGGCCCGGGGAGCTGTTTTTT. Translated: CASSLRGTSGSRPGELFF.

J is TRBJ1-2 and V is TRBV20-1, with D perhaps TRBD1 (6 bases). This CDR3 contains 11 residues. V was clipped by 8 bases and J by 2 bases, with 9 bases between them. Germline CDR1 DFQATT, CDR2 SNEGSKA (reference sequence). In DNA form, the CDR3 reads TGCAGTCCCCAGGGGAACTATGGCTACACCTTC. The encoded protein is CSPQGNYGYTF.

V usage is TRBV6-5 and J usage is TRBJ1-2; D gene ambiguous. V dropped 6 bases and J dropped 7 bases, with 9 bases sitting between them. Per germline, CDR1 MNHEY and CDR2 SVGAGI. The length of the CDR3 is 11 residues. CDR3 in DNA: TGTGCCAGCAGGCGAGGGAGTGGCTACACCTTC. Translated: CASRRGSGYTF.

V and J are TRBV19 and TRBJ1-3; TRBD1 agrees at 7 bases. Trimming took 7 bases from V and 2 from J; bases not matched to a gene: 5. CDR3 size: 14 residues. In germline, CDR1 is LNHDA, CDR2 SQIVND (reference sequence). The CDR3 DNA is TGTGCCAGTAAGGAGACAGGGACTGGAAACACCATATATTTT. Its translation is CASKETGTGNTIYF.

This clone was found a few times. The J gene is TRBJ1-5, the V gene TRBV19; D unclear. V gave up 3 bases and J gave up 3 bases, with 9 bases separating them. Per germline, CDR1 LNHDA and CDR2 SQIVND (reference sequence). The CDR3 length is 14 residues. Written as DNA, the CDR3 is TGTGCCAGTAGTATTCGTGAGGCCAATCAGCCCCAGCATTTT. Translated: CASSIREANQPQHF.

This chain joins TRBV18 and TRBJ2-7, with 11 bases that match TRBD1. Unmatched junction bases numbered 14, after V lost 5 bases and J lost 2 bases. Germline CDR1 KGHSH, CDR2 LQKENI. The CDR3 is made up of 18 amino acids. The chain's CDR3 is CASSTDRGRRSFPYEQYF. The DNA for the CDR3 is TGTGCCAGCTCAACGGACAGGGGGCGCAGATCGTTCCCCTACGAGCAGTACTTC.

The J gene is TRBJ2-1, the V gene TRBV2; D is undetermined. V gave up 4 bases and J gave up 4 bases, with 2 bases separating them. The CDR3 length is 11 residues. Per the germline V gene, CDR1 is SNHLY and CDR2 is FYNNEI. The CDR3 reads CASSAYNEQFF. The CDR3 region has the DNA TGTGCCAGCAGTGCGTACAATGAGCAGTTCTTC.

The V gene is TRBV5-1, the J gene TRBJ2-7; D possibly corresponds to TRBD1 (6 bases). Germline V gene data show CDR1 as SGHRS and CDR2 as YFSETQ. The V end lost 2 bases, the J end lost 3 bases, and 12 bases lay between the germline ends. The CDR3 contains 14 residues. CDR3 region: CASSFRQDHYEQYF. The CDR3 nucleotides read TGCGCCAGCAGCTTCCGACAGGACCACTACGAGCAGTACTTC.